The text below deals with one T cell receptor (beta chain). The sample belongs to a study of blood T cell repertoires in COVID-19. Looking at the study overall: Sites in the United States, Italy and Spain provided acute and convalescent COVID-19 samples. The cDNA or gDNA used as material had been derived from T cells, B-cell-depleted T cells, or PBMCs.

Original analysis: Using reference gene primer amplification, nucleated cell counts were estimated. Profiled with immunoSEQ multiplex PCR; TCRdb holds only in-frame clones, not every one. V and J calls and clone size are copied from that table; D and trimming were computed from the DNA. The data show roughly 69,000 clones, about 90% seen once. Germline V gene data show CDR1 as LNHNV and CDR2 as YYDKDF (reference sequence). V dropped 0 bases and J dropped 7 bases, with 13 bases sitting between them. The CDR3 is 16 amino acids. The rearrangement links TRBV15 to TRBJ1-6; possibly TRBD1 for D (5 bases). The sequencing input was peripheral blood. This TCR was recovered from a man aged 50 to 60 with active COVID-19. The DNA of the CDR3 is TGTGCCACCAGCAGAGATCACGTTGACAGCAATTCACCCCTCCACTTT. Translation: CATSRDHVDSNSPLHF.